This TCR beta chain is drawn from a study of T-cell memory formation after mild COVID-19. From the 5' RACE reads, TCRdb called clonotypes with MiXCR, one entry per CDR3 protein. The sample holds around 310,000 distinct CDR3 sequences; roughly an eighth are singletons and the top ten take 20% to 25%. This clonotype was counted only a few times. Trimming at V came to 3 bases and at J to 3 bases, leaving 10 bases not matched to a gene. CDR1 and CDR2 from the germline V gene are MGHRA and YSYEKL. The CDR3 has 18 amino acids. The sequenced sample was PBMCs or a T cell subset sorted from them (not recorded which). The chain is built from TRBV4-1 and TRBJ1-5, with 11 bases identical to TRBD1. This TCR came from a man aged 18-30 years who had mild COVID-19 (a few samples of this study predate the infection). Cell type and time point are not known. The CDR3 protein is CASSQFSGTGGFNQPQHF. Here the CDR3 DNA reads TGCGCCAGCAGCCAGTTCTCCGGGACAGGGGGGTTCAATCAGCCCCAGCATTTT.